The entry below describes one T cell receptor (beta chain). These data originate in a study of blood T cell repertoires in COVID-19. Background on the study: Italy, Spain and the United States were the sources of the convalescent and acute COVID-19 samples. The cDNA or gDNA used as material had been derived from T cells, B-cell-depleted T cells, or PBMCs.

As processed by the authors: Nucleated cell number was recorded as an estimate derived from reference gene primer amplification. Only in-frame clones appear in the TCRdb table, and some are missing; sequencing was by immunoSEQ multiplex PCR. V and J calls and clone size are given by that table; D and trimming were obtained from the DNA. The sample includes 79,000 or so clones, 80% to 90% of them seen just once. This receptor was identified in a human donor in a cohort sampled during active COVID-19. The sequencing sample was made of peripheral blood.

This CDR3 is CSVEDQGGQGTPGPFF. CDR3 in DNA: TGCAGCGTTGAAGATCAAGGGGGACAGGGAACTCCCGGGCCGTTCTTC. This chain links TRBV29-1 with TRBJ2-1; 9 bases agree with TRBD1. V lost 0 bases and J lost 15; bases outside the gene matches: 18. This CDR3 spans 16 amino acids. The V gene's germline CDR1 is SQVTM and CDR2 ANQGSEA.